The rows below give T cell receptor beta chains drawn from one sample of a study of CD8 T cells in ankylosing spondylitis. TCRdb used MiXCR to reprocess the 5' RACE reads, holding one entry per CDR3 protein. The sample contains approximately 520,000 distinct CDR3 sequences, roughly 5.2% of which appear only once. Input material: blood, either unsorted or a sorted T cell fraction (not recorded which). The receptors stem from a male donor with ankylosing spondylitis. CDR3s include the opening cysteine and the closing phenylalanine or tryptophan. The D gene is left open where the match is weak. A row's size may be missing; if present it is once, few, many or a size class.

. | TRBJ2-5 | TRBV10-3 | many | TGTGCCATCAGCCGGTCAGGGGTCCAAGAGACCCAGTACTTC | CAISRSGVQETQYF
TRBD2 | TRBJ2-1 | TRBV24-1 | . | TGTGCCACCAGTGATCCGTCTAGCGGGGGGGGGAGCTCCTACAATGAGCAGTTCTTC | CATSDPSSGGGSSYNEQFF
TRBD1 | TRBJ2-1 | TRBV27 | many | TGTGCCAGCAGTGGGACAGCTTCCTACAATGAGCAGTTCTTC | CASSGTASYNEQFF
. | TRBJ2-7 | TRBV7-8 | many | TGTGCCAGCAGCTTAATTCAGGGACTCTACGAGCAGTACTTC | CASSLIQGLYEQYF
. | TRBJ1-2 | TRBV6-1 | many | TGTGCCAGCAGTAAAGACAGATCTAACTATGGCTACACCTTC | CASSKDRSNYGYTF
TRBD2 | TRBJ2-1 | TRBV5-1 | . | TGCGCCAGCAGCCCCTGGAGTAGCGGGCTTCCCAATGAGCAGTTCTTC | CASSPWSSGLPNEQFF
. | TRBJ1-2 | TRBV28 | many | TGTGCCAGCAGTTTCCCAAGTTCCCCCTATGGCTACACCTTC | CASSFPSSPYGYTF
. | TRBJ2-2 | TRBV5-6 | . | TGTGCCAGCAGCTTCGGTCTCCGGGCCTCCAACACCGGGGAGCTGTTTTTT | CASSFGLRASNTGELFF
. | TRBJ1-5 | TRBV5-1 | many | TGCGCCAGCAGCCCCGACCCTATTGGGGATCAGCCCCAGCATTTT | CASSPDPIGDQPQHF
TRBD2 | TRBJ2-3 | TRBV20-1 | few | TGCAGTGCTAGAGATAGCAGGAGCGGGGCAGATACGCAGTATTTT | CSARDSRSGADTQYF
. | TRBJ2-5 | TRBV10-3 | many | TGTGCCACACGCGGCGGGAAGTCTGTTACAGGAGAGACCCAGTACTTC | CATRGGKSVTGETQYF
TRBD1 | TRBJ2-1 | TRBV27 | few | TGTGCCAGCAGTTCACTCCGGGACAGTTACAATGAGCAGTTCTTC | CASSSLRDSYNEQFF
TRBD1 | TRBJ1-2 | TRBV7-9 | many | TGTGCCAGCAGCCCGTGGACAGGGAACTATGGCTACACCTTC | CASSPWTGNYGYTF
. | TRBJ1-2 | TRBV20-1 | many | TGCAGTGCTAGAGGAGGGATCTATGGCTACACCTTC | CSARGGIYGYTF
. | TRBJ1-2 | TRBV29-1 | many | TGCAGCGTTGGGGGGGGGACCTCCTATGGCTACACCTTC | CSVGGGTSYGYTF
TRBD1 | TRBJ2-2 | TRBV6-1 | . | TGTGCCAGCAGCAAATCCGGGACAGGGGTCGGGGAGCTGTTTTTT | CASSKSGTGVGELFF
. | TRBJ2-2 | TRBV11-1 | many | TGTGCCAGCAGCTTACCCGTCGGGGAGCTGTTTTTT | CASSLPVGELFF
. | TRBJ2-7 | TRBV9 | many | TGTGCCAGCAGCGTAGACCCAGTCCGGTCCTCCTACGAGCAGTACTTC | CASSVDPVRSSYEQYF
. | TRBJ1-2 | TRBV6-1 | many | TGTGCCAGCTACCGGGCCCGGTCGGCTAACTATGGCTACACCTTC | CASYRARSANYGYTF
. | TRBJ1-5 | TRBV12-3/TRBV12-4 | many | TGTGCCAGCAGTTTCGAAGGAAATCAGCCCCAGCATTTT | CASSFEGNQPQHF
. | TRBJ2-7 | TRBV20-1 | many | TGCAGTGCAGGGCCCGTGATCTCCTACGAGCAGTACTTC | CSAGPVISYEQYF
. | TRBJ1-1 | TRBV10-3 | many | TGTGCCATCAGGGGGACTGAGAACACTGAAGCTTTCTTT | CAIRGTENTEAFF
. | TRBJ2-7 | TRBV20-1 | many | TGCAGTGCTAGTTTAAGGGGTCCAAATTACGAGCAGTACTTC | CSASLRGPNYEQYF
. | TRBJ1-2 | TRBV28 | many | TGTGCCAGCAGTTTAGCCGGGATCAGTAACTATGGCTACACCTTC | CASSLAGISNYGYTF
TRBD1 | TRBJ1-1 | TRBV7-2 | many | TGTGCCAGCAGCACTCCCCCGGGACAGGGAAACACTGAAGCTTTCTTT | CASSTPPGQGNTEAFF
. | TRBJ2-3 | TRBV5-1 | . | TGCGCCAGCAGCTTGGCCTACCCGCCAGATACGCAGTATTTT | CASSLAYPPDTQYF
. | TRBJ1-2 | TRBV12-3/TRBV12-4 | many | TGTGCCAGCAGTTCCTCCGGGACGGCCTATGGCTACACCTTC | CASSSSGTAYGYTF
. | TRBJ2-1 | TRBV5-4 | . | TGTGCCAGCAGCTTAATAGGGCCCTACAATGAGCAGTTCTTC | CASSLIGPYNEQFF
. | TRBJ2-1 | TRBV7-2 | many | TGTGCCAGCAGCTTATTCCGGGGGAGTCACAATGAGCAGTTCTTC | CASSLFRGSHNEQFF
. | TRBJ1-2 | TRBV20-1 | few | TGCAGTGCTAGAGCTGCAAGTTGGGGTGGCGGCTACACCTTC | CSARAASWGGGYTF
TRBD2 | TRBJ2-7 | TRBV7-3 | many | TGTGCCAGCAGCCTTTCCGGGACTAGCGGAGACGAGCAGTACTTC | CASSLSGTSGDEQYF
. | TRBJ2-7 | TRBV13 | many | TGTGCCAGCAGCTTAGACGGCCCAAGCTCCTACGAGCAGTACTTC | CASSLDGPSSYEQYF
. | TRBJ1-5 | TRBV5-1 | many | TGCGCCAGCAGCTTTATTGGGGCGCAGCCCCAGCATTTT | CASSFIGAQPQHF
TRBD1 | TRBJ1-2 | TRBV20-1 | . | TGCAGTGCTACAAGACAGGGGGTGGACTATGGCTACACCTTC | CSATRQGVDYGYTF
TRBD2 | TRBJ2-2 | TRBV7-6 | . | TGTGCCAGCAGCTTTGGGGGGGACACCGGGGAGCTGTTTTTT | CASSFGGDTGELFF
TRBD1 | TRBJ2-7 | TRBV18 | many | TGTGCCAGCTCACCAGAGAGACAGGGGATCGAGCAGTACTTC | CASSPERQGIEQYF
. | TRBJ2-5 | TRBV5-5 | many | TGTGCCAGCAGCCGATACCCGCGGGAGACCCAGTACTTC | CASSRYPRETQYF
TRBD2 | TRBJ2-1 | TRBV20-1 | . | TGCAGTGCTAGAGATCCCTCCGGGCGCGGGGGGGTGGATGAGCAGTTCTTC | CSARDPSGRGGVDEQFF
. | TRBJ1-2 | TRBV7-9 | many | TGTGCCAGCAGCTTAACTGGGAGTCACGGCTACACCTTC | CASSLTGSHGYTF
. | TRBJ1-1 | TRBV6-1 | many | TGTGCCAGCAGTGAAGCAAGCGGGCGATACACTGAAGCTTTCTTT | CASSEASGRYTEAFF